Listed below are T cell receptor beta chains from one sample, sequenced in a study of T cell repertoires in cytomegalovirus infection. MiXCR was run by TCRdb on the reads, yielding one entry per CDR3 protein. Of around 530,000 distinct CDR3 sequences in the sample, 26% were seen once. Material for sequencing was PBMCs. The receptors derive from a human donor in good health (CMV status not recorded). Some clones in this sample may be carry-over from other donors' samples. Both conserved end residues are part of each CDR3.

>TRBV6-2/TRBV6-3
CASSYGFAESTDTQYF
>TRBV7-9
CASSPKWDLYNEQFF
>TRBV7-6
CASSSGRTRYNEQFF
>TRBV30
CAWTSGQGRYGYTF
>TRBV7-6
CASSWTGATTDTQYF
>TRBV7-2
CASSLKTSGSGTGELFF
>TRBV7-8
CASSLGSQGSEKLFF
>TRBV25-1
CASSDHYGLAYNEQFF
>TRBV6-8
CASSYRAGRNHNEQFF
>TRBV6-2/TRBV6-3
CASSYLGLAYNEQFF
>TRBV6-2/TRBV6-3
CASSLQGGDNEQFF
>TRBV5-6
CASSLPASLVLEQYF
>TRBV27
CASSFRGEKLFF
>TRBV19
CASNRRRGDEKLFF
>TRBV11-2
CASSLSRSYEQYF
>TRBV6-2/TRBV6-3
CASSRYRDRSYNEQFF
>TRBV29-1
CSEIRGGGTDTQYF
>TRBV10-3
CAISESATSGSRRDTQYF
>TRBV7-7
CASSLYGYTF
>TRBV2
CASWDRDQPQHF
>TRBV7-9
CASSPLVPRLARYSTDTQYF
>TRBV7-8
CASSSPWKDTQYF
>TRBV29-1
CSVHLPGRANEQFF
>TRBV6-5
CASSPTHLSSNQPQHF
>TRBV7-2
CASRAGGYTGELFF
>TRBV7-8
CASSSRGQGKQFF
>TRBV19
CASSLRTVGYTF
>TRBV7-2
CASSLGAGELFF
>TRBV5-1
CASSLSGEYTEAFF
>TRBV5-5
CASSPDRLSGGNTGELFF
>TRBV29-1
CSVEGLAEGSYNEQFF
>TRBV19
CASKGGGAGSEAFF
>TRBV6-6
CASRYDTPGTDTQYF
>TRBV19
CASRASGGRPGGNEQFF
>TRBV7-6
CASSLNGQGARGTEAFF
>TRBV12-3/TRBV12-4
CASSPAGGARGAFF
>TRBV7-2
CASSLRRGSKETQYF
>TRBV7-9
CASSLRSTGQGISGANVLTF
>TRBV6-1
CASSMGAQETQYF
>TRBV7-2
CASSPEVVGDPYEQYF
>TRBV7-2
CASSFSGGRGDEQFF
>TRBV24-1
CATSDLDRGDEQFF
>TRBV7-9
CASSLNREHPEAFF
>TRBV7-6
CASRSTPGLAEWVRNNEQFF
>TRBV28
CASAFIDREETQYF
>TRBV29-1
CSVGDAWEDTIYF
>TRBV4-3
CASSQDDGIGYTF
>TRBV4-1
CASSQLTGTSVEQYF
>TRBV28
CASSFKMGSQETQYF
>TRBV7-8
CASSQRTGGASFAGVGEAAPKAFF
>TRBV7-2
CASSPGVVPTAEAFF